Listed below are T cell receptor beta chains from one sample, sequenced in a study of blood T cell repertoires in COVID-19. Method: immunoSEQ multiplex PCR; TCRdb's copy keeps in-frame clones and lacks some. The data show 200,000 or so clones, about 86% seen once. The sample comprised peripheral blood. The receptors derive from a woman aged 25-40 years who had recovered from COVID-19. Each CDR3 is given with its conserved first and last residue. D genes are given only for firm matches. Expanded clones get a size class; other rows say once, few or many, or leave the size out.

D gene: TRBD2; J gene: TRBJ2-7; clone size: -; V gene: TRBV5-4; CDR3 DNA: TGTGCCAGCAGCTCCCCGATTGGCGGGAGGGGCCACGAGCAGTACTTC; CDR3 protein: CASSSPIGGRGHEQYF
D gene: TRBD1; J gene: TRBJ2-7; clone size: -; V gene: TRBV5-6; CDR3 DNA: TGTGCCAGCAGCTTGCAAGGGACAGCTCTTTCTCCCTCCTACGAGCAGTACTTC; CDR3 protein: CASSLQGTALSPSYEQYF
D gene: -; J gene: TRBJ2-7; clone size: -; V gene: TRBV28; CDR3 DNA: TGTGCCAGCAGTTTTAGCGGTATCTCCTACGAGCAGTACTTC; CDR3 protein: CASSFSGISYEQYF
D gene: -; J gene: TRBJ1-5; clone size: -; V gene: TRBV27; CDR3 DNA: TGTGCCAGCAGTTTAGGAGTAAGCAATCAGCCCCAGCATTTT; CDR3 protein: CASSLGVSNQPQHF
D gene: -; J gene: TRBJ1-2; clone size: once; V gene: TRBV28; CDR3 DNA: TGTGCCATCCCGCTAGGCTATGGCTACACCTTC; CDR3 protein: CAIPLGYGYTF
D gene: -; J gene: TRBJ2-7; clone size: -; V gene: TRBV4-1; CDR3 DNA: TGCGCCAGCAGCCATCGGACAGACACCTACGAGCAGTACTTC; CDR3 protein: CASSHRTDTYEQYF
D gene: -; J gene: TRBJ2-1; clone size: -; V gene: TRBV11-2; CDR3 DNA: TGTGCCAGCAGCCTCCAGTCCCGGAGGATCGGTATCAATGAGCAGTTCTTC; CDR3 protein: CASSLQSRRIGINEQFF
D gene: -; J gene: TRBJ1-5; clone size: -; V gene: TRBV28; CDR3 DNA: TGTGCCAGCAGCCTCGAGGAGGTGCTTCTGGAACCCCAGCATTTT; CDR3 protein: CASSLEEVLLEPQHF
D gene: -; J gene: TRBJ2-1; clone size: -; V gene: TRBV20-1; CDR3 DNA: TGCAGTTCGGGACTTTCAAATGAGCAGTTCTTC; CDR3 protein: CSSGLSNEQFF
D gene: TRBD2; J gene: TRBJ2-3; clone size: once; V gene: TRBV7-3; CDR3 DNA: TGTGCCAGCAGCCCACGACTAGCGGGAGACGCAGATACGCAGTATTTT; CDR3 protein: CASSPRLAGDADTQYF
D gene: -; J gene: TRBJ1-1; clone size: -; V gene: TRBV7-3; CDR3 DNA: TGTGCCGTAAGCTGGACTCCCCGTGGCACTGAAGCTTTCTTT; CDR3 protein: CAVSWTPRGTEAFF
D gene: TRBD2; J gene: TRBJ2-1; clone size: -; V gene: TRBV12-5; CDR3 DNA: TGTGCTAGTGGTTTAAAGAGCGGGAGATTTTCCTACAATGAGCAGTTCTTC; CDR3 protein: CASGLKSGRFSYNEQFF
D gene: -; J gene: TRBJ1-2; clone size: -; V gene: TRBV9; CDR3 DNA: TGTGCCAGCAGCCCAACAGGGACCCTTGTGGGGGGCTACACCTTC; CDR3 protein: CASSPTGTLVGGYTF
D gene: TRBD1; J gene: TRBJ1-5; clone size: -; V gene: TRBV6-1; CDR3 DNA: TGTGCCAGCAGTGTTCAACAGGGGGCGGGTGGTCAGCCCCAGCATTTT; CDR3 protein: CASSVQQGAGGQPQHF
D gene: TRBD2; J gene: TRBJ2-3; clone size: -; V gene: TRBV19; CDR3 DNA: TGTGCCAGTAGTATTCCAGCGGGAAAGGGGACAGATACGCAGTATTTT; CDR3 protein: CASSIPAGKGTDTQYF
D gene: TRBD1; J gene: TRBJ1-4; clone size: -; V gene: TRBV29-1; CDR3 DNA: TGCAGCGTCGAAGGGACAGGGGAAAAACTGTTTTTT; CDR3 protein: CSVEGTGEKLFF
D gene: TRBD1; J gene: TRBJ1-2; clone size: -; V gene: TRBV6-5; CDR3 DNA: TGTGCCAGCAGTTATTTGACAGGGGGATCGGATGGCTACACCTTC; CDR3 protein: CASSYLTGGSDGYTF
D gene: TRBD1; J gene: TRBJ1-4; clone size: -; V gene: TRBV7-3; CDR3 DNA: TGTGCCAGCAGCCCTGGGACAGGGTTGGAAACTAATGAAAAACTGTTTTTT; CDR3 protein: CASSPGTGLETNEKLFF
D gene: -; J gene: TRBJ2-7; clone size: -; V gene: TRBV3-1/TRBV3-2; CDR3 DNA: TGTGCCAGCAGCCAAGAAGGGAGCCCCGCGAGCGAGCAGTACTTC; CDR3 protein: CASSQEGSPASEQYF
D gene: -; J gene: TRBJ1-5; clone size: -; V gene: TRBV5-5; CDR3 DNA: TGTGCCAGCAGCTTGGGGGCCTCGCAACCCCAGCATTTT; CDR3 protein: CASSLGASQPQHF
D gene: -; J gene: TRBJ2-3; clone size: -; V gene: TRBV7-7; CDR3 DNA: TGTGCCAGCAGCTTAACCGGACAGGAGGGAGATACGCAGTATTTT; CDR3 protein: CASSLTGQEGDTQYF
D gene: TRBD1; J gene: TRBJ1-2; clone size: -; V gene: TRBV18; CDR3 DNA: TGTGCCAGCTCACCAGTCCAGGGGGACTATGGCTACACCTTC; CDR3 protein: CASSPVQGDYGYTF
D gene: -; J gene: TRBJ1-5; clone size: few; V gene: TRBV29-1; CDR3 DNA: TGCAGCGTTGGAGTTGCCCCCCGTCAGCCCCAGCATTTT; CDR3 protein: CSVGVAPRQPQHF
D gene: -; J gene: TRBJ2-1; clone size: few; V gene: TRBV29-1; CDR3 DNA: TGCAGCGTTGAAGTTAGAGCGGTGACCTACAATGAGCAGTTCTTC; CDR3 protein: CSVEVRAVTYNEQFF
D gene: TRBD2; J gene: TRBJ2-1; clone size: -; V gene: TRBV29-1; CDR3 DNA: TGCAGCGTTGAAGGACTAGCGGGGGCCGGGGGCTACAATGAGCAGTTCTTC; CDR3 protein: CSVEGLAGAGGYNEQFF